This is a list of T cell receptor beta chains from one sample in a study of CD8+CD57+ T cells in acquired aplastic anemia. TCRdb re-derived calls from the reads in MiXCR, one entry per CDR3 protein. Of 150,000 to 200,000 distinct CDR3 sequences listed, 55% to 70% were seen once; the top ten hold about 50%. Sequencing input: sorted CD4+, CD8+, or CD8+CD57+ T cells (not recorded which) from PBMCs. All receptors derive from a human donor in good health. CDR3s include the opening cysteine and the closing phenylalanine or tryptophan. A D gene is named only where the DNA matches it firmly. Size values are once, few and many counts, or a class for expanded clones, and some rows have none.

J: TRBJ2-3
size: NA
V: TRBV20-1
D: NA
DNA: TGCAGTGCCAACACCTACCTTCCTCCGGATACGCAGTATTTT
CDR3: CSANTYLPPDTQYF

J: TRBJ1-1
size: once
V: TRBV5-1
D: NA
DNA: TGCGCCAGCAGTTTTGGACGGGCCGGACCTGAAGCTTTCTTT
CDR3: CASSFGRAGPEAFF

J: TRBJ1-2
size: many
V: TRBV9
D: TRBD1
DNA: TGTGCCAGCAGCGCCGCTCGGACAGGGAGCTATGGCTACACCTTC
CDR3: CASSAARTGSYGYTF

J: TRBJ1-6
size: NA
V: TRBV27
D: NA
DNA: TGTGCCAGCAGTTTATCGACTCGGGAGGTTTCACCCCTCCACTTT
CDR3: CASSLSTREVSPLHF

J: TRBJ2-2
size: many
V: TRBV24-1
D: NA
DNA: TGTGCCACCAGTGATCTCCGGGACACCGGGGAGCTGTTTTTT
CDR3: CATSDLRDTGELFF

J: TRBJ1-3
size: NA
V: TRBV7-2
D: TRBD1
DNA: TGTGCCAGCAGCTCCCGGCGGGGCGCGGGACAGAACTCTGGAAACACCATATATTTT
CDR3: CASSSRRGAGQNSGNTIYF

J: TRBJ2-2
size: many
V: TRBV10-2
D: TRBD2
DNA: TGCGCCAGCACGGGACTAGCGGGAGAACCGGACACCGGGGAGCTGTTTTTT
CDR3: CASTGLAGEPDTGELFF

J: TRBJ1-5
size: NA
V: TRBV27
D: NA
DNA: TGTGCCAGCAGTCCAGGGGCCAGGGTTCATCAGCCCCAGCATTTT
CDR3: CASSPGARVHQPQHF

J: TRBJ2-3
size: NA
V: TRBV20-1
D: NA
DNA: TGCAGTGCTAGAGATGTTCGAAAGGGGGACTCAGATACGCAGTATTTT
CDR3: CSARDVRKGDSDTQYF

J: TRBJ1-2
size: few
V: TRBV6-5
D: NA
DNA: TGTGCCAGCAGTTCCAGGGGAGGCTACACCTTC
CDR3: CASSSRGGYTF

J: TRBJ2-1
size: NA
V: TRBV2
D: NA
DNA: TGTGCCAGCAGTGAAGAGGCCTCTAGCCTCTCCTACAATGAGCGGTTCTTC
CDR3: CASSEEASSLSYNERFF

J: TRBJ1-6
size: NA
V: TRBV6-4
D: TRBD1
DNA: TGTGCCAGCAGGGACAGGGATAATCCACCCCTCCACTTT
CDR3: CASRDRDNPPLHF

J: TRBJ2-1
size: many
V: TRBV12-3/TRBV12-4
D: TRBD1
DNA: TGTGCCAGCAGTCCGGGACAGGATAACAATGAGCAGTTCTTC
CDR3: CASSPGQDNNEQFF

J: TRBJ1-5
size: few
V: TRBV20-1
D: NA
DNA: TGCAGTGCTAGAACTGATAGCAATCAGCCCCAGCATTTT
CDR3: CSARTDSNQPQHF

J: TRBJ2-1
size: many
V: TRBV19
D: NA
DNA: TGTGCCAGTAGTATGGGCGGTAGCTCCTACAATGAGCAGTTCTTC
CDR3: CASSMGGSSYNEQFF

J: TRBJ2-3
size: NA
V: TRBV7-2
D: NA
DNA: TGTGCCAGTGGGGGGCGTTTGCAGTATTTT
CDR3: CASGGRLQYF